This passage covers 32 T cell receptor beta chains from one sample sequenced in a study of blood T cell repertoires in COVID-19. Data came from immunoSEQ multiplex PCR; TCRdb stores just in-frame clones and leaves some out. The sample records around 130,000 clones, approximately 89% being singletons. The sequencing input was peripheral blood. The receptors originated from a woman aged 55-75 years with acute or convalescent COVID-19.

CDR3 loop: CASSSDPGLSREQYF. The CDR3 region has the DNA TGTGCCAGCAGCTCTGATCCAGGACTATCTCGGGAGCAGTACTTC. The rearrangement links TRBV7-9 to TRBJ2-7; possible D gene TRBD2, 6 bases. The CDR3 sequence is 15 residues long. CDR1 and CDR2 (germline): SEHNR, FQNEAQ (reference sequence). Trimming removed 4 bases at V and 7 bases at J, with 20 bases between. Together with reference TRBV7-9 and TRBJ2-7, the CDR3 gives the full variable domain: DTGVSQNPRHKITKRGQNVTFRCDPISEHNRLYWYRQTLGQGPEFLTYFQNEAQLEKSRLLSDRFSAERPKGSFSTLEIQRTEQGDSAMYLCASSSDPGLSREQYFGPGTRLTVT.

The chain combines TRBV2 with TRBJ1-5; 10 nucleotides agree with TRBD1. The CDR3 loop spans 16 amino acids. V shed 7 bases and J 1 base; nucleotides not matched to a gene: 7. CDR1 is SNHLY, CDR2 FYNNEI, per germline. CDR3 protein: CASNRDRGWSNQPQHF. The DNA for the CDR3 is TGTGCCAGCAACCGGGACAGGGGTTGGAGCAATCAGCCCCAGCATTTT.

The CDR3 DNA reads as TGCAGTGCTAGTAGCGTTTTCTCTGGAAACACCATATATTTT. This sequence encodes CSASSVFSGNTIYF. This rearrangement joins TRBV20-1 to TRBJ1-3; D unclear. CDR1 and CDR2 from the germline V gene are DFQATT and SNEGSKA (reference sequence). Trimming left V 3 bases short and J 0 bases short, with 9 bases between. This CDR3 region has 14 residues.

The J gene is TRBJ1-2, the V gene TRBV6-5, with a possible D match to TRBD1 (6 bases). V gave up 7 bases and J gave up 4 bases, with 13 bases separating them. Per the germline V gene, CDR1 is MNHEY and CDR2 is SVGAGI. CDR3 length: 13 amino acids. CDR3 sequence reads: CASNLGQAYGYTF. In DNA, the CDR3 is TGTGCCAGCAACCTGGGACAAGCCTATGGCTACACCTTC.

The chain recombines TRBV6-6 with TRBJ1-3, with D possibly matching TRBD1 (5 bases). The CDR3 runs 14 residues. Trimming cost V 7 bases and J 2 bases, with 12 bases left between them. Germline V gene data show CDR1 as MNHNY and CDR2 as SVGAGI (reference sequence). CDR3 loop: CASTGGDPGNTIYF. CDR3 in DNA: TGTGCCAGCACCGGGGGGGACCCTGGAAACACCATATATTTT.

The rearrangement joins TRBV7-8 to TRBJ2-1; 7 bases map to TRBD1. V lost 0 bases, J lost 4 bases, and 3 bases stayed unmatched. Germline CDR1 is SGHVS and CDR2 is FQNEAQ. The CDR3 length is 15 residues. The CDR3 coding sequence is TGTGCCAGCAGCTTAGCCGGACAGGCTTACAATGAGCAGTTCTTC. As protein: CASSLAGQAYNEQFF.

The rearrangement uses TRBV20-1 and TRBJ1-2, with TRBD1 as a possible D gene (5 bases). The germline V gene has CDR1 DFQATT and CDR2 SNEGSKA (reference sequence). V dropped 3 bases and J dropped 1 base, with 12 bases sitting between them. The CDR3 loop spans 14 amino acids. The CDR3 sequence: CSASGGTNNYGYTF. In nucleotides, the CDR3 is TGCAGTGCTAGTGGCGGGACGAATAACTATGGCTACACCTTC.

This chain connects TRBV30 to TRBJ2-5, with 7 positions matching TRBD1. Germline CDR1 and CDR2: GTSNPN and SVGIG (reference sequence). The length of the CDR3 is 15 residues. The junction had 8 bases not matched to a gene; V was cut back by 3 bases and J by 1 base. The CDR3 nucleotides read TGTGCCTGGAGCCCTCCGACAGGGCTCCAAGAGACCCAGTACTTC. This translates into CAWSPPTGLQETQYF.

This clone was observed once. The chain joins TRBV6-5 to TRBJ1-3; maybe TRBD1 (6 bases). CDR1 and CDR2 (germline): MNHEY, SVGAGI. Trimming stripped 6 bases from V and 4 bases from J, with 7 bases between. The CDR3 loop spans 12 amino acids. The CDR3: CASRQGGNTIYF. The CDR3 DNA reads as TGTGCCAGCAGGCAGGGGGGAAACACCATATATTTT.

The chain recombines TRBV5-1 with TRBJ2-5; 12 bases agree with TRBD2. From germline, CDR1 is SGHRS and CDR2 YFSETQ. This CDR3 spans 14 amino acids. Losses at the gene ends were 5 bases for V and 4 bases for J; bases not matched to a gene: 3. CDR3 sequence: CASRAGLAGETQYF. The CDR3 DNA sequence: TGCGCCAGCAGAGCGGGACTAGCGGGAGAGACCCAGTACTTC.

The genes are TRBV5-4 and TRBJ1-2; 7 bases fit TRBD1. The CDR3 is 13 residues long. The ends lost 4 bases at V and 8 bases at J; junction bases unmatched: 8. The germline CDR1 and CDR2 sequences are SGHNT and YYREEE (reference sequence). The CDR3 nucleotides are TGTGCCAGCAGCCCGGGGACAGTCCGCGGCTACACCTTC. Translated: CASSPGTVRGYTF.

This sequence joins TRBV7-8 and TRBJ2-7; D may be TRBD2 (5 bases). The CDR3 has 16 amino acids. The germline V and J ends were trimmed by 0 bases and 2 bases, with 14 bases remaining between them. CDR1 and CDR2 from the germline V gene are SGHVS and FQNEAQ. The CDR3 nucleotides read TGTGCCAGCAGCTTAGCGCGGCCCGACTACCCCTACGAGCAGTACTTC. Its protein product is CASSLARPDYPYEQYF.

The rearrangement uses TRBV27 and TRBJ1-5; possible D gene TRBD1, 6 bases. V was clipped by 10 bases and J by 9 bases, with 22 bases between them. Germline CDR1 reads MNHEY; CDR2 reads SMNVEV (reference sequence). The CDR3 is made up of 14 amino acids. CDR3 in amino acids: CATHIRDMERPQHF. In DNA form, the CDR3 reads TGTGCCACCCATATCCGGGACATGGAACGGCCCCAGCATTTT.

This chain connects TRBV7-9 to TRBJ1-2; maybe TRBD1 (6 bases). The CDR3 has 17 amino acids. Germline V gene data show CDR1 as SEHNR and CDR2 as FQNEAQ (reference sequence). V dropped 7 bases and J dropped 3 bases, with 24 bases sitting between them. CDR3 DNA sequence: TGTGCCAGCAACGAAACTCCAGGACAGTCAACGGACTATGGCTACACCTTC. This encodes CASNETPGQSTDYGYTF.

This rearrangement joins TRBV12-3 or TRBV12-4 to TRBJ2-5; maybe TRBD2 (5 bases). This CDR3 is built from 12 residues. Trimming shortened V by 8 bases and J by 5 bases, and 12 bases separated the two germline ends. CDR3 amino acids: CASRGEIETQYF. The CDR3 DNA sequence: TGTGCCAGCCGTGGGGAGATCGAGACCCAGTACTTC.

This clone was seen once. The CDR3 here is CASSRREFSYEQYV. CDR3 nucleotides: TGTGCCAGCAGCAGGCGGGAGTTCTCCTACGAGCAGTACGTC. This chain links TRBV5-6 with TRBJ2-7; TRBD2 matches at 7 bases. The V segment lost 4 bases and the J segment 0 bases; nucleotides outside the gene matches: 4. CDR3 length: 14 residues. The V gene's germline CDR1 is SGHDT and CDR2 YYEEEE.

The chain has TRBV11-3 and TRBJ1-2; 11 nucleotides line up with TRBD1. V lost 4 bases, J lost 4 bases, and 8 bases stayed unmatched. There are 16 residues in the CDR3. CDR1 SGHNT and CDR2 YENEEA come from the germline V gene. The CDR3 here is CASSSEDRGPFYGYTF. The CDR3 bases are TGTGCCAGCAGCTCCGAGGACAGGGGGCCCTTCTATGGCTACACCTTC.

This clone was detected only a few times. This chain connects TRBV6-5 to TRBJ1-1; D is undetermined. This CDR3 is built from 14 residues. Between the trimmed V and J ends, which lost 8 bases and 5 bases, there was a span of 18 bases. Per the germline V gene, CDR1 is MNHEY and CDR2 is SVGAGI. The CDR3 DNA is TGTGCCAGCTCCCTTACTTTCGGGGAGACTGAAGCTTTCTTT. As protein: CASSLTFGETEAFF.

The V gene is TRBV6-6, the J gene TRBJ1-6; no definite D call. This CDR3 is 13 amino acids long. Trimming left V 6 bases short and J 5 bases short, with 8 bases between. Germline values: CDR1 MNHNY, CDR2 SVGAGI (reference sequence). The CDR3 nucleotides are TGTGCCAGCAGGTGGGAGGATAATTCACCCCTCCACTTT. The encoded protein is CASRWEDNSPLHF.

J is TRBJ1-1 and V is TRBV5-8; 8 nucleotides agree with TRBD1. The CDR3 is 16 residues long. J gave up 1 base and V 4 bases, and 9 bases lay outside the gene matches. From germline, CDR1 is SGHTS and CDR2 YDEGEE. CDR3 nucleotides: TGTGCCAGCAGCATGGACAGGGATAGGAAGAACACTGAAGCTTTCTTT. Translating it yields CASSMDRDRKNTEAFF.

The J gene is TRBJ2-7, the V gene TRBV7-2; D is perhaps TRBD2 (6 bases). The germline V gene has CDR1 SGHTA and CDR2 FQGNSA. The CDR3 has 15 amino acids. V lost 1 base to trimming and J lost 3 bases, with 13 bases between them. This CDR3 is CASSLGGAQHYEQYF. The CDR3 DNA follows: TGTGCCAGCAGCTTAGGCGGGGCCCAGCACTACGAGCAGTACTTC.

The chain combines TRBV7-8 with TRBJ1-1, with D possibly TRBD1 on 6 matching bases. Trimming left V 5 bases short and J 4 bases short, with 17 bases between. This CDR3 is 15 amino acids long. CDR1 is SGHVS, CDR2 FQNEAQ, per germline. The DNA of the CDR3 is TGTGCCAGCAGCAGCCCGGGACACCAGGCCACTGAAGCTTTCTTT. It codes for CASSSPGHQATEAFF.

The CDR3 region is CASSIDPGQLNTEAFF. Here the CDR3 DNA reads TGTGCCAGTAGTATAGATCCGGGACAGTTGAACACTGAAGCTTTCTTT. J is TRBJ1-1 and V is TRBV19, with 7 positions matching TRBD1. The CDR3 totals 16 residues. V trimming: 0 bases; J trimming: 0 bases; junction bases outside the gene matches: 4. The germline V gene encodes CDR1 LNHDA and CDR2 SQIVND (reference sequence).

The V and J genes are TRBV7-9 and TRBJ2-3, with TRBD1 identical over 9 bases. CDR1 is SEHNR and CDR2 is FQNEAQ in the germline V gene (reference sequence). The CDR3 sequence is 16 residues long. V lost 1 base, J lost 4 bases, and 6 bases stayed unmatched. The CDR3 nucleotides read TGTGCCAGCAGCTTAGGGGGACAGGGTGGTGCAGATACGCAGTATTTT. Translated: CASSLGGQGGADTQYF.

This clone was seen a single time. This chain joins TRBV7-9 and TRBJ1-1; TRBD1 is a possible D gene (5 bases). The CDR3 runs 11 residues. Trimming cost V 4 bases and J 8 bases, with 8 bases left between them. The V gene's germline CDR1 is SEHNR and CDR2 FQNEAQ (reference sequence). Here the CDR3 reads CASSSRTEAFF. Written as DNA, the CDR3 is TGTGCCAGCAGCTCCCGGACAGAAGCTTTCTTT.

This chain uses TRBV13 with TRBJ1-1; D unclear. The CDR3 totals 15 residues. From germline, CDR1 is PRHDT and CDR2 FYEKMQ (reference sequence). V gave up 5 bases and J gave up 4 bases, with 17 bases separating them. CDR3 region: CASSIFDERFTEAFF. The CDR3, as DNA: TGTGCCAGCAGCATCTTCGACGAGCGTTTCACTGAAGCTTTCTTT.

CDR3 loop: CASSLGGAQETQYF. CDR3 DNA sequence: TGCGCCAGCAGCTTAGGAGGGGCGCAAGAGACCCAGTACTTC. The chain employs TRBV5-1 and TRBJ2-5; D might be TRBD2 (6 bases). Germline V CDR1 and CDR2: SGHRS, YFSETQ. V was shortened by 2 bases and J by 2 bases, with 10 bases between the two germline ends. This CDR3 is 14 amino acids long.

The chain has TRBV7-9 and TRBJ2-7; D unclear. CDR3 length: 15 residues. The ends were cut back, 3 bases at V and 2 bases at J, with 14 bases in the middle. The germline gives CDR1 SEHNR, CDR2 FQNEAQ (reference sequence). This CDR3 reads CASSLWSDIPYEQYV. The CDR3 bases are TGTGCCAGCAGCTTGTGGTCAGACATCCCCTACGAGCAGTACGTC.

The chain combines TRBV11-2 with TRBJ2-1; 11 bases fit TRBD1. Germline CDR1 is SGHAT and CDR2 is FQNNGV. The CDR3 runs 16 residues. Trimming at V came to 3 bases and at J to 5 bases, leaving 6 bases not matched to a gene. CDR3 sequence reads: CASSFGDRGIDNEQFF. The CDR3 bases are TGTGCCAGCAGCTTTGGGGACAGGGGGATTGACAATGAGCAGTTCTTC.

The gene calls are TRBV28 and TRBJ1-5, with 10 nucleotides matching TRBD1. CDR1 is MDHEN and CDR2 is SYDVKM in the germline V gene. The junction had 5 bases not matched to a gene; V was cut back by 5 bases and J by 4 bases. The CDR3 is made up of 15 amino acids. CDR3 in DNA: TGTGCCAGCAGTCCCGGGACAGGGGAAAATCAGCCCCAGCATTTT. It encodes CASSPGTGENQPQHF.

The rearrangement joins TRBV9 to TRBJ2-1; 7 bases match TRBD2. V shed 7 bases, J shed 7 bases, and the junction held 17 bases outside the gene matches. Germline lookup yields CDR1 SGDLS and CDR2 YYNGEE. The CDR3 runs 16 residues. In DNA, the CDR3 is TGTGCCAGCGAGGAAATAGCGGGTGACGGGAGGAATGAGCAGTTCTTC. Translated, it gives CASEEIAGDGRNEQFF.

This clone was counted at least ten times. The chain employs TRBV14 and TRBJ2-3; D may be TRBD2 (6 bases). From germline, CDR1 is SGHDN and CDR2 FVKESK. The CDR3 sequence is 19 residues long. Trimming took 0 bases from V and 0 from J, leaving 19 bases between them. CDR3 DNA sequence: TGTGCCAGCAGCCAAGAGTCACGGTTTATAGCGGAGAGCACAGATACGCAGTATTTT. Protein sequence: CASSQESRFIAESTDTQYF.